Shown below are 21 T cell receptor beta chains from a single sample sequenced in a study of OX40 agonist ivuxolimab in advanced cancers. The table came from immunoSEQ multiplex PCR; TCRdb's copy has only in-frame clones and leaves some out. The data show around 80,000 clones, with around 94% seen just once and roughly 21% held by the top ten. Sequencing was performed on CD4+ or CD8+ T cells sorted from blood, taken in a trial of the OX40 agonist ivuxolimab. Receptors were obtained from an adult with an advanced solid tumor such as melanoma, head and neck, liver or kidney cancer.

The chain has TRBV12-5 and TRBJ1-6; D unclear. The CDR3 extends over 14 amino acids. The V end lost 2 bases, the J end lost 7 bases, and 9 bases lay between the germline ends. In germline, CDR1 is LGHNT, CDR2 FRNRAP. DNA of the CDR3: TGTGCTAGTGGTTTGTTCCCTGGGAATTCACCCCTCCACTTT. Residues: CASGLFPGNSPLHF.

The rearrangement joins TRBV4-3 to TRBJ1-4; D is possibly TRBD1 (5 bases). Deletions cut 0 bases from V and 6 bases from J, with 20 bases between. The CDR3 has 18 amino acids. Germline CDR1 LGHNA, CDR2 YSLEER. The CDR3 region is CASSQDGVAGGGDEKLFF. The CDR3 DNA reads TGCGCCAGCAGCCAAGATGGGGTTGCGGGGGGAGGTGATGAAAAACTGTTTTTT.

The chain combines TRBV13 with TRBJ2-5; weak D call: TRBD1 (6 bases). Trimming shortened V by 1 base and J by 5 bases, and 17 bases separated the two germline ends. The CDR3 is 16 residues long. In germline, CDR1 is PRHDT, CDR2 FYEKMQ (reference sequence). The CDR3 loop reads CASSLAAQGLEETQYF. The CDR3 DNA follows: TGTGCCAGCAGCTTAGCGGCACAGGGTCTGGAGGAGACCCAGTACTTC.

The chain has TRBV5-1 and TRBJ2-1; the match to TRBD2 covers 9 bases. The J segment lost 3 bases and the V segment lost 0 bases, leaving 10 bases of the junction unmatched. This CDR3 is built from 18 residues. Germline CDR1 SGHRS, CDR2 YFSETQ. This CDR3 is CASSLGPPAGGYYNEQFF. The CDR3 DNA reads as TGCGCCAGCAGCTTGGGGCCCCCCGCGGGGGGGTACTACAATGAGCAGTTCTTC.

The sample holds one count of this clone. CDR3: CASSTDPQNIQYF. The CDR3 DNA reads TGTGCCAGTAGTACGGACCCCCAAAACATTCAGTACTTC. V is TRBV19 and J is TRBJ2-4; D is unresolved. Deletions cut 4 bases from V and 5 bases from J, with 9 bases between. CDR1 is LNHDA and CDR2 is SQIVND in the germline V gene (reference sequence). This CDR3 region has 13 residues.

The V and J genes are TRBV27 and TRBJ2-2; tentative D call: TRBD2 (5 bases). Germline V gene sequence: CDR1 MNHEY, CDR2 SMNVEV (reference sequence). This CDR3 spans 14 amino acids. Trimming shortened V by 7 bases and J by 6 bases, and 15 bases separated the two germline ends. CDR3 amino acids: CASNEGNGSGELFF. In DNA, the CDR3 is TGTGCCAGCAACGAGGGTAACGGGTCCGGGGAGCTGTTTTTT.

As DNA, the CDR3 is TGTGCCAGCAGCTCTACATACTCGAGCTCCTACAATGAGCAGTTCTTC. Amino acids: CASSSTYSSSYNEQFF. V is TRBV13 and J is TRBJ2-1; D gene unclear. Between the trimmed V and J ends, which lost 4 bases and 0 bases, there was a span of 13 bases. The CDR3 totals 16 residues. Germline-derived CDR1 and CDR2 are PRHDT and FYEKMQ (reference sequence).

The chain couples TRBV11-2 to TRBJ2-7; D call uncertain. V was clipped by 3 bases and J by 2 bases, with 8 bases between them. The CDR3 has 13 amino acids. CDR1 is SGHAT, CDR2 FQNNGV, per germline. DNA for the CDR3: TGTGCCAGCAGCTTCTCAAAAACCTACGAGCAGTACTTC. Encoded protein: CASSFSKTYEQYF.

In this sample, this clone turned up a few times. The rearrangement links TRBV6-6 to TRBJ1-5; a possible D gene is TRBD1 (6 bases). This CDR3 spans 16 amino acids. V gave up 2 bases and J gave up 1 base, with 12 bases separating them. Germline V lookup: CDR1 MNHNY, CDR2 SVGAGI (reference sequence). CDR3: CASSYEVRGSNQPQHF. In DNA, the CDR3 is TGTGCCAGCAGTTACGAGGTCAGGGGAAGCAATCAGCCCCAGCATTTT.

V and J are TRBV7-6 and TRBJ1-3; 8 nucleotides line up with TRBD1. The J segment lost 0 bases and the V segment lost 1 base, leaving 2 bases of the junction unmatched. The CDR3 runs 16 residues. Germline loops: CDR1 SGHVS, CDR2 FNYEAQ. CDR3 DNA sequence: TGTGCCAGCAGCTTAGAGGACAGGGACTCTGGAAACACCATATATTTT. It codes for CASSLEDRDSGNTIYF.

V is TRBV27 and J is TRBJ1-2; D ambiguous. V lost 6 bases, J lost 8 bases, and 19 bases lay in between. Germline CDR1 reads MNHEY; CDR2 reads SMNVEV (reference sequence). The CDR3 spans 14 residues. CDR3 nucleotides: TGTGCCAGCAGCCATTATATGGGTTCTGGGGGCTACACCTTC. Its translation is CASSHYMGSGGYTF.

The chain carries TRBV6-5 and TRBJ2-1; D perhaps matches TRBD1 (6 bases). V lost 2 bases to trimming and J lost 8 bases, with 13 bases between them. The CDR3 extends over 14 amino acids. Germline loops: CDR1 MNHEY, CDR2 SVGAGI. CDR3: CASSYSPRGDEQFF. The CDR3 DNA reads as TGTGCCAGCAGTTACAGTCCCAGGGGCGATGAGCAGTTCTTC.

V and J are TRBV4-3 and TRBJ1-5; the D is unclear. The length of the CDR3 is 15 residues. Trimming took off 1 base at V and 4 bases at J, with 11 bases between the two ends. CDR1 LGHNA and CDR2 YSLEER come from the germline V gene. This CDR3 reads CASSQGRWGNQPQHF. Written as DNA, the CDR3 is TGCGCCAGCAGCCAAGGACGATGGGGAAATCAGCCCCAGCATTTT.

The chain has TRBV19 and TRBJ2-7, with 7 bases lining up with TRBD1. V trimming: 1 base; J trimming: 3 bases; junction bases outside the gene matches: 0. Germline V gene lookup returns CDR1 LNHDA and CDR2 SQIVND (reference sequence). The CDR3 is 13 amino acids. The CDR3 protein is CASSIGDSYEQYF. The CDR3 region has the DNA TGTGCCAGTAGTATAGGGGACAGCTACGAGCAGTACTTC.

The V and J genes are TRBV4-3 and TRBJ2-2, with D unclear. The ends were cut back, 4 bases at V and 1 base at J, with 10 bases in the middle. In germline, CDR1 is LGHNA, CDR2 YSLEER. The CDR3 is 15 amino acids. The CDR3 loop is CASSPLGRNTGELFF. CDR3 DNA sequence: TGCGCCAGCAGCCCCCTGGGTAGGAACACCGGGGAGCTGTTTTTT.

This chain links TRBV27 with TRBJ2-1, with 11 bases that match TRBD2. The CDR3 totals 15 residues. V lost 6 bases, J lost 4 bases, and 5 bases stayed unmatched. Per germline, CDR1 MNHEY and CDR2 SMNVEV (reference sequence). Here the CDR3 reads CASRVGTSGYNEQFF. The DNA for the CDR3 is TGTGCCAGCAGGGTAGGGACTAGCGGTTACAATGAGCAGTTCTTC.

In this sample, this clone turned up a few times. This sequence joins TRBV19 and TRBJ1-1; D ambiguous. Germline CDR1 reads LNHDA; CDR2 reads SQIVND (reference sequence). The CDR3 contains 14 residues. With 2 bases removed from V and 0 bases from J, the gap between germline ends came to 7 bases. CDR3 nucleotides: TGTGCCAGTAGTATAAATAGTGTGAACACTGAAGCTTTCTTT. It specifies CASSINSVNTEAFF.

The chain joins TRBV2 to TRBJ2-2, with D uncertain. The germline V gene encodes CDR1 SNHLY and CDR2 FYNNEI. The CDR3 runs to 14 residues. V gave up 4 bases and J gave up 1 base, with 7 bases separating them. CDR3 nucleotides: TGTGCCAGCAGTGTTGAACTGAACACCGGGGAGCTGTTTTTT. It is translated as CASSVELNTGELFF. Together with reference TRBV2 and TRBJ2-2, the CDR3 gives the full variable domain: EPEVTQTPSHQVTQMGQEVILRCVPISNHLYFYWYRQILGQKVEFLVSFYNNEISEKSEIFDDQFSVERPDGSNFTLKIRSTKLEDSAMYFCASSVELNTGELFFGEGSRLTVL.

The rearrangement uses TRBV7-9 and TRBJ2-1; TRBD2 matches 12 bases. The CDR3 runs 13 residues. After removal of 8 bases from V and 6 bases from J, the junction contained 2 bases not matched to a gene. The V gene's germline CDR1 is SEHNR and CDR2 FQNEAQ (reference sequence). CDR3 DNA: TGTGCCAGCCGGACTAGCGGGGTCAATGAGCAGTTCTTC. Translating it yields CASRTSGVNEQFF. The full variable domain, its missing parts supplied by reference TRBV7-9 and TRBJ2-1, is DTGVSQNPRHKITKRGQNVTFRCDPISEHNRLYWYRQTLGQGPEFLTYFQNEAQLEKSRLLSDRFSAERPKGSFSTLEIQRTEQGDSAMYLCASRTSGVNEQFFGPGTRLTVL.

V usage is TRBV7-6 and J usage is TRBJ1-6; D is possibly TRBD1 (5 bases). The CDR3 contains 14 residues. Germline CDR1 is SGHVS and CDR2 is FNYEAQ. V lost 5 bases to trimming and J lost 10 bases, with 15 bases between them. CDR3 nucleotides: TGTGCCAGCAGCACCGCCGGGGGAGGGTCACCCCTCCACTTT. This encodes CASSTAGGGSPLHF.

CDR3 in amino acids: CASTQGQGFYGYTF. CDR3 coding DNA: TGCGCCAGCACCCAAGGACAGGGCTTCTATGGCTACACCTTC. The genes are TRBV10-2 and TRBJ1-2; TRBD1 matches 8 bases. This CDR3 has 14 amino acids. V was clipped by 7 bases and J by 4 bases; unmatched bases: 8. Germline CDR1 reads WSHSY; CDR2 reads SAAADI.